This entry lists 25 T cell receptor beta chains sequenced from one sample in a study of CD4 T cells in relation to SARS-CoV-2 and coronaviruses. No antigens are known for them. Here immunoSEQ multiplex PCR was the method, and the copy in TCRdb shows in-frame clones only, minus some. The sample yields around 23,000 clones, around 76% seen once. CD4+ T cells from unexposed donors were obtained before the COVID-19 pandemic (2011-2018). CD4+ T cells were isolated from the cells after less than 13 days of culture. The sequenced material came from CD4+ T cells from PBMCs, cultured in vitro. Receptors originate from a human donor in good health.

This clone counts as medium-sized (0.01 to 0.1%). The chain has TRBV3-1 (or the pseudogene TRBV3-2) and TRBJ1-6; TRBD1 is a possible D gene (6 bases). The germline V gene has CDR1 LGHDT and CDR2 YNNKEL (reference sequence). Deletions cut 6 bases from V and 14 bases from J, with 14 bases between. The CDR3 covers 12 residues. The CDR3: CASSLRGGSLHF. DNA of the CDR3: TGTGCCAGCAGTCTAAGAGGGGGATCCCTCCACTTT.

The chain couples TRBV21-1 to TRBJ2-3; the D call of TRBD2 is as the table states it, not checked on the DNA. TRBV21-1 is shown as a pseudogene. The CDR3 totals 16 residues. As DNA, the CDR3 is TGTGCCAGCAGCAAGCCTAGCGGGAGGGGGGGAGATACGCAGTATTTT. Its translation is CASSKPSGRGGDTQYF.

The sample holds a few counts of this clone. V and J are TRBV7-2 and TRBJ2-7, with D possibly matching TRBD1 (5 bases). CDR1 and CDR2 from the germline V gene are SGHTA and FQGNSA. V dropped 1 base and J dropped 7 bases, with 17 bases sitting between them. The CDR3 has 15 residues. DNA of the CDR3: TGTGCCAGCAGCTTAGTCGGTGACAGTGGGGTGGAGCAGTACTTC. Translation: CASSLVGDSGVEQYF.

V is TRBV5-1 and J is TRBJ2-5; 12 positions agree with TRBD2. The germline V gene encodes CDR1 SGHRS and CDR2 YFSETQ. The CDR3 has 15 amino acids. With 4 bases clipped from V and 2 bases from J, the junction kept 3 bases outside the gene matches. CDR3 sequence (DNA): TGCGCCAGCAGCCGGACTAGCGGGGCGCAAGAGACCCAGTACTTC. This sequence encodes CASSRTSGAQETQYF.

V and J are TRBV9 and TRBJ1-2; TRBD1 matches at 8 bases. Trimming took 0 bases from V and 6 from J; bases not matched to a gene: 4. Germline V gives CDR1 SGDLS, CDR2 YYNGEE. The CDR3 has 14 amino acids. The CDR3 spells CASSVENRGNGYTF. As DNA, the CDR3 is TGTGCCAGCAGCGTAGAAAACAGGGGGAATGGCTACACCTTC.

The CDR3 region is CAISESRQGAGEAFF. CDR3 sequence (DNA): TGTGCCATCAGTGAGTCGAGGCAGGGGGCGGGAGAAGCTTTCTTT. The chain links TRBV10-3 to TRBJ1-1; TRBD1 agrees at 8 bases. The V gene's germline CDR1 is ENHRY and CDR2 SYGVKD. Trimming removed 0 bases from V and 8 bases from J; junction bases left unmatched: 8. The CDR3 contains 15 residues.

The chain recombines TRBV11-3 with TRBJ1-1; a possible D gene is TRBD1 (6 bases). The CDR3 extends over 14 amino acids. Per germline, CDR1 SGHNT and CDR2 YENEEA. The V gene lost 5 bases and the J gene lost 1 base, with 11 bases spanning the gap. Written as DNA, the CDR3 is TGTGCCAGCAGCACCGGGACACAGAACACTGAAGCTTTCTTT. This sequence encodes CASSTGTQNTEAFF.

The V and J genes are TRBV28 and TRBJ2-7, with D tentatively TRBD2 (5 bases). CDR1 is MDHEN and CDR2 is SYDVKM in the germline V gene. The CDR3 loop spans 14 amino acids. The germline V and J ends were trimmed by 9 bases and 2 bases, with 17 bases remaining between them. This CDR3 reads CARSDSRAPYEQYF. CDR3 nucleotide sequence: TGTGCCAGATCGGACTCTCGGGCCCCCTACGAGCAGTACTTC.

The rearrangement joins TRBV5-6 to TRBJ2-7; D not certain. Germline CDR1 SGHDT, CDR2 YYEEEE. V lost 5 bases and J lost 2, with 14 bases in between. The CDR3 covers 14 residues. The CDR3 DNA reads TGTGCCAGCAGTGAATCGGGTCGACCCTACGAGCAGTACTTC. It specifies CASSESGRPYEQYF.

A few counts support this clone. The chain links TRBV24-1 to TRBJ2-2; D is possibly TRBD2 (5 bases). V shed 9 bases and J shed 7 bases, with 14 bases lying between them. CDR3 size: 13 residues. CDR1 is KGHDR, CDR2 SFDVKD, per germline. The CDR3 DNA is TGTGCCACCGCGTCGTCGGCGGGCGGGGAGCTGTTTTTT. It is translated as CATASSAGGELFF.

The rearrangement joins TRBV7-8 to TRBJ1-3, with D perhaps TRBD1 (6 bases). Trimming pared 3 bases from V and 0 bases from J, leaving 6 bases between. From germline, CDR1 is SGHVS and CDR2 FQNEAQ. The CDR3 sequence is 14 residues long. CDR3 sequence: CASSLDSSGNTIYF. Here the CDR3 DNA reads TGTGCCAGCAGCTTGGACAGCTCTGGAAACACCATATATTTT.

V gene TRBV10-3 combines with J gene TRBJ1-1; D remains unclear. The CDR3 is 11 residues long. V lost 6 bases, J lost 1 base, and 3 bases lay in between. Germline assignment: CDR1 ENHRY and CDR2 SYGVKD. CDR3 sequence reads: CAIRGNTEAFF. The CDR3, as DNA: TGTGCCATCAGGGGGAACACTGAAGCTTTCTTT.

The sample holds a few counts of this clone. The chain is built from TRBV14 and TRBJ2-6; D gene ambiguous. The CDR3 loop spans 16 amino acids. Trimming removed 3 bases from V and 2 bases from J, with 11 bases in between. Germline V gene sequence: CDR1 SGHDN, CDR2 FVKESK. The DNA for the CDR3 is TGTGCCAGCAGCCACACGTGGCGAGCTGGGGCCAACGTCCTGACTTTC. This translates into CASSHTWRAGANVLTF.

The rearrangement joins TRBV6-1 to TRBJ1-1; maybe TRBD1 (6 bases). CDR1 is MNHNS and CDR2 is SASEGT in the germline V gene. The CDR3 is made up of 14 amino acids. Trimming pared 2 bases from V and 7 bases from J, leaving 14 bases between. This CDR3 reads CASSEFSGTIEAFF. CDR3 bases: TGTGCCAGCAGTGAATTCTCAGGGACAATTGAAGCTTTCTTT.

The chain has TRBV2 and TRBJ2-3, with 14 bases matching TRBD2. V lost 6 bases and J lost 6; bases outside the gene matches: 11. Germline V lookup: CDR1 SNHLY, CDR2 FYNNEI. There are 17 residues in the CDR3. For the CDR3, the DNA is TGTGCCAGCAGGCCCTTACCGGGGACTAGCGGGGGTGATACGCAGTATTTT. As protein: CASRPLPGTSGGDTQYF.

CDR3 protein: CASSPSGLGYEQYF. The CDR3 region has the DNA TGTGCCAGCAGCCCGTCGGGACTAGGCTACGAGCAGTACTTC. J is TRBJ2-7 and V is TRBV7-3; 8 bases align to TRBD2. V lost 5 bases, J lost 3 bases, and 6 bases stayed unmatched. CDR1 is SGHTA, CDR2 FQGTGA, per germline. This CDR3 has 14 amino acids.

The V call is TRBV15, the J call TRBJ2-7; D is possibly TRBD2 (6 bases). V was shortened by 0 bases and J by 5 bases, with 17 bases between the two germline ends. From germline, CDR1 is LNHNV and CDR2 YYDKDF (reference sequence). CDR3 size: 16 residues. For the CDR3, the DNA is TGTGCCACCAGCAGAGATAGGGCCACCGGGGGAAACGAGCAGTACTTC. Protein: CATSRDRATGGNEQYF.

The chain employs TRBV3-1 (or the pseudogene TRBV3-2) and TRBJ2-7; the match to TRBD2 covers 8 bases. Germline values: CDR1 LGHDT, CDR2 YNNKEL (reference sequence). After removal of 4 bases from V and 6 bases from J, the junction contained 8 bases not matched to a gene. CDR3 size: 14 residues. This chain's CDR3 is CASSPRGGSLEQYF. The CDR3 coding sequence is TGTGCCAGCAGCCCCCGGGGGGGCTCCCTCGAGCAGTACTTC.

The chain links TRBV19 to TRBJ1-1; 8 bases map to TRBD1. Germline CDR1 LNHDA, CDR2 SQIVND (reference sequence). The CDR3 consists of 16 residues. Unmatched junction bases numbered 11, after V lost 3 bases and J lost 5 bases. CDR3 DNA sequence: TGTGCCAGTAGTATCCTGGGTGGACAGGGCCTGACTGAAGCTTTCTTT. Its translation: CASSILGGQGLTEAFF.

The V and J genes are TRBV28 and TRBJ2-5; D remains unclear. Germline V gene lookup returns CDR1 MDHEN and CDR2 SYDVKM. This CDR3 is 12 amino acids long. Trimming stripped 6 bases from V and 3 bases from J, with 8 bases between. CDR3 in DNA: TGTGCCAGCAGCCCATCTAAAGAGACCCAGTACTTC. As protein: CASSPSKETQYF.

The chain joins TRBV12-5 to TRBJ2-5; D perhaps matches TRBD1 (7 bases). The CDR3 has 13 amino acids. From germline, CDR1 is LGHNT and CDR2 FRNRAP. Trimming stripped 8 bases from V and 2 bases from J, with 12 bases between. The CDR3 spells CASTQGGQETQYF. The DNA for the CDR3 is TGTGCTAGTACCCAGGGGGGACAAGAGACCCAGTACTTC.

The J gene is TRBJ1-6, the V gene TRBV19; D is ambiguous. Trimming cost V 4 bases and J 11 bases, with 21 bases left between them. From germline, CDR1 is LNHDA and CDR2 SQIVND (reference sequence). The CDR3 is 16 amino acids. CDR3 in DNA: TGTGCCAGTAGTACTATGTTACAGAAGATCAATACACCCCTCCACTTT. Protein product: CASSTMLQKINTPLHF.

The CDR3 DNA sequence: TGTGCCAGCAGTTACTCGAGGGACTTCCGGGGGACCCAGTACTTC. Amino acids: CASSYSRDFRGTQYF. The rearrangement joins TRBV6-5 to TRBJ2-5; D perhaps matches TRBD2 (6 bases). The CDR3 runs 15 residues. Trimming shortened V by 0 bases and J by 7 bases, and 15 bases separated the two germline ends. CDR1 is MNHEY and CDR2 is SVGAGI in the germline V gene.

This sequence joins TRBV6-2 or TRBV6-3 and TRBJ2-3; D gene ambiguous. This CDR3 region has 12 residues. Looked up from germline, CDR1 is MNHEY and CDR2 is SVGEGT. The ends were cut back, 5 bases at V and 1 base at J, with 4 bases in the middle. CDR3 in DNA: TGTGCCAGCAGTCCCCGCACAGATACGCAGTATTTT. Protein product: CASSPRTDTQYF.

Only one count was recorded for this clone. The rearrangement uses TRBV5-1 and TRBJ2-2, with 9 bases identical to TRBD1. V was clipped by 4 bases and J by 5 bases; unmatched bases: 9. The CDR3 has 16 residues. Per the germline V gene, CDR1 is SGHRS and CDR2 is YFSETQ. For the CDR3, the DNA is TGCGCCAGCAGCGCCCCCGGGACAGGGCGTACCGGGGAGCTGTTTTTT. This sequence encodes CASSAPGTGRTGELFF.